Shown below are 32 T cell receptor beta chains from a single sample sequenced in a study of T cell clonality in common variable immunodeficiency. Assay used: immunoSEQ multiplex PCR; TCRdb lists only in-frame clones, some missing. Recorded here are 30,000 to 40,000 clones, none singletons. The source material was peripheral blood mononuclear cells. These receptors were collected from a person aged 18-70 years in good health.

This clone has a handful of counts. The read finishes 3 residues shy of the CDR3 end, and the germline J gene is used to complete it. The chain recombines TRBV19 with TRBJ1-6, with 8 nucleotides matching TRBD1. Trimming cost V 5 bases and J 4 bases; bases outside gene matches: 4. This CDR3 comprises 15 residues. In germline, CDR1 is LNHDA, CDR2 SQIVND (reference sequence). CDR3 in amino acids: CASSLGQGYNSPLHF. Incomplete CDR3 DNA: TGTGCCAGTAGTCTCGGACAGGGATATAATTCACCC.

This clone came up many times. The read comes to an end 3 residues before the CDR3 does, leaving the germline J gene to fill in the end. This sequence joins TRBV7-9 and TRBJ1-1, with unresolved D. V shed 1 base and J shed 6 bases, with 6 bases lying between them. Germline CDR1 is SEHNR and CDR2 is FQNEAQ (reference sequence). The CDR3 is 12 residues long. The CDR3 DNA, read in part, is TGTGCCAGCAGCTTAGTGGCCCCTGAA. Its translation: CASSLVAPE. The entire CDR3 protein is CASSLVAPEAFF.

This clone was counted ten times or more. The missing CDR3 end, 3 residues past where the read stops, is filled in from the germline J gene. This chain joins TRBV18 and TRBJ2-1, with 9 bases lining up with TRBD2. This CDR3 is 19 amino acids long. CDR1 is KGHSH, CDR2 LQKENI, per germline. V lost 0 bases and J lost 3; bases outside the gene matches: 12. CDR3 sequence reads: CASSPPRGGSGGLYNEQFF. The sequenced part of the CDR3 DNA is TGTGCCAGCTCACCACCAAGGGGGGGTAGCGGGGGACTCTACAATGAG.

This clone was recorded at least ten times. The CDR3 extends 3 residues past the end of the read, so its final part is completed from the germline J gene. The V gene is TRBV2, the J gene TRBJ2-7; D remains ambiguous. Germline CDR1 reads SNHLY; CDR2 reads FYNNEI. V was clipped by 6 bases and J by 5 bases, with 14 bases between them. This CDR3 region has 13 residues. The CDR3 loop is CASSALGGNEQYF. The covered CDR3 bases are TGTGCCAGCAGCGCCCTCGGTGGTAACGAG.

This clone was observed at least ten times. The DNA ends 3 residues before the CDR3 does, and the rest of the CDR3 is filled in from the germline J gene. The chain has TRBV20-1 and TRBJ2-7; 9 bases align to TRBD2. Per the germline V gene, CDR1 is DFQATT and CDR2 is SNEGSKA (reference sequence). Unmatched junction bases numbered 14, after V lost 6 bases and J lost 5 bases. The CDR3 length is 15 residues. CDR3 DNA, as far as it was read: TGCAGTGCCCCGGTCGGGGGGCGGGAGGGCAACGAG. It is translated as CSAPVGGREGNE. The full CDR3 protein reads CSAPVGGREGNEQYF.

Points on this clone: A read error may explain this, as a much larger clone is one base away. The observed sequence ends 3 residues before the CDR3 terminus, with the missing tail filled in from the germline J gene. V is TRBV20-1 and J is TRBJ1-6; TRBD1 might be the D (6 bases). Germline assignment: CDR1 DFQATT and CDR2 SNEGSKA (reference sequence). Trimming took off 2 bases at V and 1 base at J, with 27 bases between the two ends. This CDR3 is built from 21 residues. The CDR3 loop is CSARIIEARGPGESYNSPLHF. CDR3 DNA, as far as it was read: TGCAGTGCTAGAATAATCGAGGCGCGGGGGCCTGGCGAGTCCTATAATTCACCC.

There are many counts of this clone. The read halts 3 residues ahead of the CDR3 end, with the missing end drawn from the germline J gene. The chain couples TRBV5-4 to TRBJ2-3, with D possibly TRBD1 on 5 matching bases. Looked up from germline, CDR1 is SGHNT and CDR2 is YYREEE (reference sequence). The CDR3 is 13 residues long. V was shortened by 0 bases and J by 3 bases, with 5 bases between the two germline ends. The CDR3 region is CASSLAGTDTQYF. The covered CDR3 bases are TGTGCCAGCAGCTTGGCAGGGACAGATACG.

Remarks on this clone: Read coverage stops 3 residues before the CDR3 terminus; the germline J gene supplies the remainder. The chain joins TRBV7-8 to TRBJ1-2; 9 bases agree with TRBD1. After removal of 0 bases from V and 4 bases from J, the junction contained 3 bases not matched to a gene. CDR1 SGHVS and CDR2 FQNEAQ come from the germline V gene. The CDR3 runs 15 residues. CDR3 residues: CASSLAPGQGYGYTF. Incomplete CDR3 DNA: TGTGCCAGCAGCTTAGCCCCGGGACAGGGCTATGGC.

This clone occurred many times. The CDR3 end is not reached by the read, which stops 3 residues before it; the germline J gene fills it in. The rearrangement joins TRBV9 to TRBJ2-2; no clear D. V dropped 6 bases and J dropped 0 bases, with 9 bases sitting between them. This CDR3 contains 14 residues. CDR1 and CDR2 (germline): SGDLS, YYNGEE. The CDR3 reads CASTAAANTGELFF. CDR3 DNA, as far as it was read: TGTGCCAGCACGGCGGCCGCGAACACCGGGGAG.

This clone was observed at least ten times. The sequenced fragment ends 3 residues before the CDR3 boundary, so the rest is inferred from the germline J gene. The rearrangement uses TRBV5-6 and TRBJ1-2, with 10 bases fitting TRBD1. Germline lookup yields CDR1 SGHDT and CDR2 YYEEEE. The CDR3 covers 13 residues. CDR3 loop: CASNRQGAVGYTF. CDR3 DNA, as far as it was read: TGTGCCAGCAACCGACAGGGGGCTGTCGGC.

This clone was observed many times. The sequence runs out 3 residues before the end of the CDR3; the remainder is reconstructed from the germline J gene. This chain uses TRBV20-1 with TRBJ2-5; D is unclear. V was trimmed by 6 bases and J by 3 bases, leaving 14 bases between them. The CDR3 loop spans 13 amino acids. Germline V gives CDR1 DFQATT, CDR2 SNEGSKA (reference sequence). CDR3 region: CSATAGFKETQYF. Incomplete CDR3 DNA: TGCAGTGCGACCGCCGGGTTTAAAGAGACC.

This clone was seen ten or more times. Sequencing ends 3 residues short of the CDR3 end; the germline J gene provides the rest. This chain joins TRBV19 and TRBJ2-1; TRBD2 agrees at 11 bases. Germline V gene lookup returns CDR1 LNHDA and CDR2 SQIVND (reference sequence). The CDR3 extends over 16 amino acids. V shed 4 bases and J 2 bases; nucleotides not matched to a gene: 4. The CDR3 DNA, read in part, is TGTGCCAGTAGTACCCCGGGACTAGCGGCCTACAATGAG. It specifies CASSTPGLAAYNE. The entire CDR3 protein is CASSTPGLAAYNEQFF.

This clone has at least ten counts. The read finishes 3 residues shy of the CDR3 end, and the germline J gene is used to complete it. The chain links TRBV7-3 to TRBJ2-7; possibly TRBD2 for D (6 bases). Per germline, CDR1 SGHTA and CDR2 FQGTGA. V was shortened by 9 bases and J by 4 bases, with 16 bases between the two germline ends. The CDR3 is 13 residues long. Partial CDR3 DNA: TGTGCCAGTAGCCCCTATAGCGGTTACGAG. Protein: CASSPYSGYE. The CDR3 reads in full as CASSPYSGYEQYF.

This clone has a count of ten or more. The read terminates 3 residues before the CDR3 end, so the remaining end is supplied by the germline J gene. V is TRBV14 and J is TRBJ1-1; no clear D. Germline V gives CDR1 SGHDN, CDR2 FVKESK. CDR3 length: 12 residues. The sequenced CDR3 bases are TGTGCCAGCAGCCAAGATAGGGTGGGA. Translating it yields CASSQDRVG. The complete CDR3 sequence is CASSQDRVGAFF. Supplemented by reference TRBV14 and TRBJ1-1, the full variable domain reads EAGVTQFPSHSVIEKGQTVTLRCDPISGHDNLYWYRRVMGKEIKFLLHFVKESKQDESGMPNNRFLAERTGGTYSTLKVQPAELEDSGVYFCASSQDRVGAFFGQGTRLTVV.

This clone has at least ten counts. The missing CDR3 end, 3 residues past where the read stops, is filled in from the germline J gene. The V and J genes are TRBV19 and TRBJ2-7; 8 bases fit TRBD2. V shed 7 bases, J shed 2 bases, and the junction held 4 bases outside the gene matches. The CDR3 has 13 amino acids. The V gene's germline CDR1 is LNHDA and CDR2 SQIVND (reference sequence). CDR3 sequence reads: CASKARGAYEQYF. The CDR3 DNA, read in part, is TGTGCCAGTAAGGCGCGGGGGGCCTACGAG. Supplemented by reference TRBV19 and TRBJ2-7, the full variable domain reads DGGITQSPKYLFRKEGQNVTLSCEQNLNHDAMYWYRQDPGQGLRLIYYSQIVNDFQKGDIAEGYSVSREKKESFPLTVTSAQKNPTAFYLCASKARGAYEQYFGPGTRLTVT.

This clone was counted only a few times. The read ends 3 residues before the CDR3 terminus; that terminus is restored from the germline J gene. The J gene is TRBJ2-3, the V gene TRBV2; TRBD2 matches at 7 bases. Germline V gene data show CDR1 as SNHLY and CDR2 as FYNNEI. The CDR3 loop spans 16 amino acids. With 5 bases clipped from V and 0 bases from J, the junction kept 8 bases outside the gene matches. CDR3 sequence: CASSNPSGTSTDTQYF. The CDR3 DNA, read in part, is TGTGCCAGCAGTAATCCTAGCGGTACTAGCACAGATACG.

This clone was counted at least ten times. The read finishes 3 residues shy of the CDR3 end, and the germline J gene is used to complete it. The J gene is TRBJ1-1, the V gene TRBV7-9; no reliable D call. Germline CDR1 SEHNR, CDR2 FQNEAQ (reference sequence). The CDR3 consists of 12 residues. The CDR3 loop is CASSPLGGEAFF. The covered CDR3 bases are TGTGCCAGCAGCCCCCTTGGTGGCGAA.

This clone showed up many times. The CDR3 end is not reached by the read, which stops 3 residues before it; the germline J gene fills it in. This chain uses TRBV19 with TRBJ1-1; 8 bases match TRBD1. The CDR3 runs 16 residues. V dropped 6 bases and J dropped 0; count of bases not matched to a gene: 9. CDR1 is LNHDA, CDR2 SQIVND, per germline (reference sequence). CDR3: CASRSGTGDLNTEAFF. Incomplete CDR3 DNA: TGTGCCAGTAGATCCGGGACAGGCGATTTGAACACTGAA.

This clone came up many times. The missing CDR3 end, 3 residues past where the read stops, is filled in from the germline J gene. The chain recombines TRBV20-1 with TRBJ1-6, with unresolved D. Trimming cost V 0 bases and J 4 bases, with 4 bases left between them. The germline V gene encodes CDR1 DFQATT and CDR2 SNEGSKA (reference sequence). The CDR3 covers 13 residues. The CDR3 bases that were read are TGCAGTGCTAGAGACGGTTATAATTCACCC. Protein: CSARDGYNSP. The entire CDR3 protein is CSARDGYNSPLHF.

Ten or more counts support this clone. The read ends 3 residues early relative to the CDR3; the germline J gene fills the gap. The J gene is TRBJ2-6, the V gene TRBV5-4; D may be TRBD2 (6 bases). The CDR3 runs to 15 residues. Trimming removed 4 bases from V and 2 bases from J, with 10 bases in between. Germline V gene sequence: CDR1 SGHNT, CDR2 YYREEE (reference sequence). Partial CDR3 DNA: TGTGCCAGCAGCCCGTGGGGGGCTGGGGCCAACGTC. It is translated as CASSPWGAGANV. The CDR3 as a whole reads CASSPWGAGANVLTF.

This clone was seen ten or more times. The read falls 3 residues short of the CDR3 end, and the missing part is taken from the germline J gene. V and J are TRBV7-2 and TRBJ2-3; TRBD1 agrees at 10 bases. The ends lost 5 bases at V and 5 bases at J; junction bases unmatched: 7. Germline V lookup: CDR1 SGHTA, CDR2 FQGNSA. This CDR3 has 15 amino acids. The sequenced part of the CDR3 DNA is TGTGCCAGCAGCCCGGGACAGGGGATGGGAGATACG. Protein: CASSPGQGMGDT. The CDR3 as a whole reads CASSPGQGMGDTQYF. The variable domain in full, completed from reference TRBV7-2 and TRBJ2-3, reads GAGVSQSPSNKVTEKGKDVELRCDPISGHTALYWYRQSLGQGLEFLIYFQGNSAPDKSGLPSDRFSAERTGGSVSTLTIQRTQQEDSAVYLCASSPGQGMGDTQYFGPGTRLTVL.

Ten or more counts support this clone. The CDR3 end falls 3 residues outside the read, so it is completed with the germline J gene. The gene calls are TRBV19 and TRBJ1-1; 8 bases match TRBD1. This CDR3 is 14 amino acids long. CDR1 and CDR2 from the germline V gene are LNHDA and SQIVND (reference sequence). CDR3 loop: CASSIGTGRLRAFF. Partial CDR3 DNA: TGTGCCAGTAGTATCGGGACAGGTCGGTTGCGA.

This clone was observed many times. The CDR3 is cut off 3 residues early in the read; its end comes from the germline J gene. The rearrangement uses TRBV5-1 and TRBJ2-2, with D maybe TRBD2 (6 bases). The CDR3 is made up of 16 amino acids. Germline V gene data show CDR1 as SGHRS and CDR2 as YFSETQ. Trimming stripped 2 bases from V and 2 bases from J, with 13 bases between. CDR3: CASSLSAGVNTGELFF. Partial CDR3 DNA: TGCGCCAGCAGCTTATCAGCGGGTGTTAACACCGGGGAG.

Ten or more counts support this clone. The CDR3 reads CSASHTPALGRGEQYF. Partial CDR3 DNA: TGCAGTGCTAGTCATACCCCTGCGTTAGGCCGGGGCGAG. The chain employs TRBV20-1 and TRBJ2-7; D is possibly TRBD2 (5 bases). The read finishes 3 residues shy of the CDR3 end, and the germline J gene is used to complete it. CDR3 size: 16 residues. Deletions cut 3 bases from V and 6 bases from J, with 24 bases between. Germline lookup yields CDR1 DFQATT and CDR2 SNEGSKA (reference sequence).

Notes on this clone: The read falls 3 residues short of the CDR3 end, and the missing part is taken from the germline J gene. V gene TRBV19 combines with J gene TRBJ2-2; tentatively, D is TRBD1 (5 bases). Per the germline V gene, CDR1 is LNHDA and CDR2 is SQIVND (reference sequence). This CDR3 has 13 residues. CDR3 DNA, as far as it was read: TGTGCCAGTAGTGACAGAAATAATTCACCG. Amino acid sequence: CASSDRNNSP. The entire CDR3 protein is CASSDRNNSPLFF.

This clone was found many times. Here the CDR3 reads CASARTGGGGDTQYF. The part of the CDR3 DNA that was read is TGTGCCAGCGCCCGGACAGGGGGCGGAGGAGATACG. This rearrangement joins TRBV7-2 to TRBJ2-3; TRBD1 agrees at 11 bases. The CDR3 extends 3 residues past the end of the read, so its final part is completed from the germline J gene. The length of the CDR3 is 15 residues. The V gene's germline CDR1 is SGHTA and CDR2 FQGNSA. Trimming took 8 bases from V and 5 from J; bases not matched to a gene: 9.

This clone was detected many times. Sequencing ends 3 residues short of the CDR3 end; the germline J gene provides the rest. V usage is TRBV5-1 and J usage is TRBJ1-6, with D tentatively TRBD1 (5 bases). The CDR3 is 15 residues long. The germline CDR1 and CDR2 sequences are SGHRS and YFSETQ. V lost 0 bases to trimming and J lost 10 bases, with 14 bases between them. Partial CDR3 DNA: TGCGCCAGCAGCTTGGCCCCGTCGGGGGAATCACCC. Protein: CASSLAPSGESP. The CDR3 in its entirety is CASSLAPSGESPLHF.

This clone has more than one count but fewer than ten. The read terminates 3 residues before the CDR3 end, so the remaining end is supplied by the germline J gene. The rearrangement joins TRBV7-9 to TRBJ2-3, with 12 bases fitting TRBD2. Per germline, CDR1 SEHNR and CDR2 FQNEAQ (reference sequence). The CDR3 extends over 15 amino acids. The junction had 1 base not matched to a gene; V was cut back by 1 base and J by 5 bases. The sequenced part of the CDR3 DNA is TGTGCCAGCAGCTTAGAACTAGCGGGAGGAGATACG. It specifies CASSLELAGGDT. The whole CDR3 region reads CASSLELAGGDTQYF.

This clone showed up many times. The sequence runs out 3 residues before the end of the CDR3; the remainder is reconstructed from the germline J gene. The rearrangement links TRBV20-1 to TRBJ2-2, with TRBD1 matching 9 bases. Trimming cost V 3 bases and J 4 bases; bases outside gene matches: 9. Per germline, CDR1 DFQATT and CDR2 SNEGSKA (reference sequence). This CDR3 is built from 16 residues. The CDR3 spells CSARAPGQGLTGELFF. The covered CDR3 bases are TGCAGTGCTAGGGCGCCGGGACAGGGCCTCACCGGGGAG.

This clone was picked up many times. The read comes to an end 3 residues before the CDR3 does, leaving the germline J gene to fill in the end. V gene TRBV2 combines with J gene TRBJ2-5; 10 bases fit TRBD1. The germline V gene has CDR1 SNHLY and CDR2 FYNNEI. Germline trimming cut 2 bases from V and 4 bases from J; bases unmatched to any gene: 4. The CDR3 consists of 15 residues. The CDR3 region is CASSERDRGTETQYF. The sequenced part of the CDR3 DNA is TGTGCCAGCAGTGAAAGGGACAGGGGAACAGAGACC.

This clone showed up many times. The missing CDR3 end, 3 residues past where the read stops, is filled in from the germline J gene. The chain couples TRBV9 to TRBJ2-1; 9 positions match TRBD2. From germline, CDR1 is SGDLS and CDR2 YYNGEE. The CDR3 loop spans 16 amino acids. Losses at the gene ends were 3 bases for V and 5 bases for J; bases not matched to a gene: 9. The CDR3 DNA, read in part, is TGTGCCAGCAGCGCTGCGGGGGGGGGACTAGACAATGAG. Translation: CASSAAGGGLDNE. The full CDR3 is CASSAAGGGLDNEQFF.

This clone was picked up a small number of times. The CDR3 end falls 3 residues outside the read, so it is completed with the germline J gene. The chain has TRBV27 and TRBJ2-5; TRBD1 agrees at 7 bases. The CDR3 loop spans 15 amino acids. Germline values: CDR1 MNHEY, CDR2 SMNVEV (reference sequence). V gave up 5 bases and J gave up 7 bases; unmatched junction bases: 13. The CDR3 sequence: CASSTRDRDLRTQYF. The CDR3 DNA, read in part, is TGTGCCAGCAGTACCCGGGACAGAGATCTTCGGACC.